The sequence of this T cell receptor (beta chain) was determined in a study of cytomegalovirus exposure and HLA in healthy donors. Study-level findings and limits: Productive rates of about 90% or about 30% were seen for most TCR beta V segments in an earlier analysis. The availability of immune exposure information extended only to CMV serostatus. Among the sequence variants, a highly shared cluster was likely an artifact of sequencing.

The PCR used 60 Vbeta and 13 Jbeta primers. The assay was immunoSEQ multiplex PCR, and TCRdb's table has in-frame clones only and misses some. The sample includes 100,000 to 150,000 clones, over 70% seen only once; the top ten take roughly 4.1%. The CDR3 extends over 17 amino acids. Germline assignment: CDR1 SGHVS and CDR2 FQNEAQ. J gave up 0 bases and V 5 bases, and 12 bases lay outside the gene matches. A note on this clone: What it recognizes is unknown.

The chain links TRBV7-8 to TRBJ1-1; 7 nucleotides match TRBD1. Sequencing input: PBMCs. The sequence was collected from a man younger than 35 in good health and CMV-seropositive. CDR3 protein: CASSIGSGQSMNTEAFF. DNA of the CDR3: TGTGCCAGCAGCATTGGATCGGGACAGAGTATGAACACTGAAGCTTTCTTT.